Following are 25 T cell receptor beta chains from one sample sequenced in a study of blood T cell repertoires in COVID-19. The repertoire was sequenced with immunoSEQ multiplex PCR; TCRdb's copy has only in-frame clones and lacks some. The table shows a few hundred thousand clones, with around 92% occurring only once. The sample consisted of peripheral blood. The receptors originated from a woman aged 25 to 39 with COVID-19, enrolled during active disease.

This rearrangement joins TRBV6-5 to TRBJ2-1; no clear D gene. Germline V gives CDR1 MNHEY, CDR2 SVGAGI. The CDR3 has 15 amino acids. Trimming pared 0 bases from V and 5 bases from J, leaving 11 bases between. This chain's CDR3 is CASSYSVQADNEQFF. CDR3 DNA: TGTGCCAGCAGTTACTCGGTCCAGGCCGACAATGAGCAGTTCTTC.

A few counts support this clone. The J gene is TRBJ2-5, the V gene TRBV10-3; 7 bases are a match to TRBD2. The germline V gene has CDR1 ENHRY and CDR2 SYGVKD. The V gene end was trimmed by 2 bases and the J gene end by 5 bases; junction bases not matched to a gene: 2. The CDR3 has 13 residues. CDR3 protein: CAISEGRGETQYF. The CDR3 DNA follows: TGTGCCATCAGTGAGGGGCGGGGGGAGACCCAGTACTTC.

The genes are TRBV6-6 and TRBJ2-1; D is perhaps TRBD1 (5 bases). This CDR3 has 14 amino acids. The germline V gene has CDR1 MNHNY and CDR2 SVGAGI (reference sequence). V dropped 6 bases and J dropped 6 bases, with 15 bases sitting between them. CDR3 nucleotides: TGTGCCAGCAGGCAGCAGGGTGCGATCAATGAGCAGTTCTTC. This codes for CASRQQGAINEQFF.

The gene calls are TRBV5-1 and TRBJ1-2; a possible D gene is TRBD1 (6 bases). Germline lookup yields CDR1 SGHRS and CDR2 YFSETQ. The V gene lost 0 bases and the J gene lost 4 bases, with 13 bases spanning the gap. CDR3 size: 15 residues. CDR3 coding DNA: TGCGCCAGCAGCTTGGACAGGGCCACAGTCTATGGCTACACCTTC. It translates to CASSLDRATVYGYTF.

The J gene is TRBJ1-2, the V gene TRBV12-3 or TRBV12-4, with TRBD1 matching 12 bases. This CDR3 region has 13 residues. The V and J ends lost 6 bases and 6 bases, in that order; junction bases with no gene match: 2. The CDR3 here is CASRGQGANGYTF. CDR3 DNA: TGTGCCAGCAGGGGACAGGGGGCAAATGGCTACACCTTC.

The chain links TRBV24-1 to TRBJ1-2, with a possible D match to TRBD1 (6 bases). V lost 4 bases, J lost 8 bases, and 22 bases lay in between. Germline values: CDR1 KGHDR, CDR2 SFDVKD. This CDR3 spans 16 amino acids. Here the CDR3 DNA reads TGTGCCACCAGTGAGGCAGGGGCCCCTCCAGCTCGGGGCTACACCTTC. Its translation is CATSEAGAPPARGYTF.

The V and J genes are TRBV5-4 and TRBJ2-3, with D perhaps TRBD1 (6 bases). The ends were cut back, 2 bases at V and 0 bases at J, with 7 bases in the middle. Germline-derived CDR1 and CDR2 are SGHNT and YYREEE (reference sequence). The CDR3 sequence is 14 residues long. This CDR3 reads CASSLTGSTDTQYF. CDR3 DNA: TGTGCCAGCAGCTTAACAGGGAGCACAGATACGCAGTATTTT.

About this clone itself: Additional DNA sequences in this sample encode the identical CDR3. This chain joins TRBV9 and TRBJ2-5, with 11 bases that match TRBD2. Germline values: CDR1 SGDLS, CDR2 YYNGEE. This CDR3 is built from 16 residues. V lost 0 bases and J lost 5; bases outside the gene matches: 6. In nucleotides, the CDR3 is TGTGCCAGCAGCGTAGGGCTAGCGGGGGGACGGGAGACCCAGTACTTC. Translation gives CASSVGLAGGRETQYF.

Written as DNA, the CDR3 is TGTGCCAGCCAGGGAAGCTCCTACGAGCAGTACGTC. As protein: CASQGSSYEQYV. This sequence joins TRBV28 and TRBJ2-7; D may be TRBD1 (5 bases). Germline V gives CDR1 MDHEN, CDR2 SYDVKM. Trimming shortened V by 8 bases and J by 0 bases, and 8 bases separated the two germline ends. The CDR3 totals 12 residues.

In nucleotides, the CDR3 is TGTGCCAGCAGCTTACACAGGGGGGAGAATGAGCAGTTCTTC. This codes for CASSLHRGENEQFF. The chain has TRBV7-2 and TRBJ2-1, with 8 bases that match TRBD1. Germline CDR1 SGHTA, CDR2 FQGNSA. After removal of 2 bases from V and 7 bases from J, the junction contained 4 bases not matched to a gene. CDR3 length: 14 residues.

The V call is TRBV2, the J call TRBJ2-3; D is unresolved. The CDR3 loop spans 11 amino acids. Germline values: CDR1 SNHLY, CDR2 FYNNEI. The ends were cut back, 1 base at V and 9 bases at J, with 5 bases in the middle. CDR3 loop: CASSEDGTQYF. The CDR3 nucleotides read TGTGCCAGCAGTGAAGACGGGACGCAGTATTTT.

This chain joins TRBV19 and TRBJ1-2, with TRBD1 matching 9 bases. In germline, CDR1 is LNHDA, CDR2 SQIVND (reference sequence). This CDR3 region has 12 residues. The V segment lost 7 bases and the J segment 8 bases; nucleotides outside the gene matches: 5. The chain's CDR3 is CASIGDRDGYTF. CDR3 bases: TGTGCCAGTATCGGGGACAGGGACGGCTACACCTTC.

V is TRBV12-3 or TRBV12-4 and J is TRBJ2-3; D call uncertain. This CDR3 comprises 13 residues. V shed 3 bases and J shed 1 base, with 5 bases lying between them. The CDR3 nucleotides read TGTGCCAGCAGTTTTTTCGGCACAGATACGCAGTATTTT. Its protein is CASSFFGTDTQYF.

The chain recombines TRBV4-1 with TRBJ1-2; 9 positions agree with TRBD1. V lost 0 bases to trimming and J lost 3 bases; unmatched junction nucleotides: 5. CDR1 and CDR2 (germline): MGHRA, YSYEKL. The CDR3 covers 16 residues. CDR3 sequence reads: CASSQEDRGGYYGYTF. The CDR3 DNA is TGCGCCAGCAGCCAAGAAGACAGGGGGGGGTACTATGGCTACACCTTC.

The rearrangement links TRBV24-1 to TRBJ1-1, with D maybe TRBD1 (6 bases). The length of the CDR3 is 15 residues. V dropped 4 bases and J dropped 2 bases, with 13 bases sitting between them. CDR1 and CDR2 (germline): KGHDR, SFDVKD. CDR3: CATSEGTLTNTEAFF. The CDR3 DNA reads as TGTGCCACCAGTGAAGGGACACTAACTAACACTGAAGCTTTCTTT.

The chain couples TRBV7-9 to TRBJ1-2; no definite D call. The V and J ends lost 4 bases and 4 bases respectively, with 19 bases between them. The CDR3 is 16 residues long. Germline CDR1 is SEHNR and CDR2 is FQNEAQ (reference sequence). CDR3 sequence: CASSSPGGEQVYGYTF. The CDR3 coding sequence is TGTGCCAGCAGCTCCCCAGGCGGGGAACAAGTCTATGGCTACACCTTC.

The V gene is TRBV29-1, the J gene TRBJ1-2, with 9 positions matching TRBD1. V trimming: 5 bases; J trimming: 1 base; junction bases outside the gene matches: 2. Germline V gives CDR1 SQVTM, CDR2 ANQGSEA. The CDR3 is 13 residues long. CDR3 protein: CSVPTGGNYGYTF. DNA for the CDR3: TGCAGCGTTCCGACAGGGGGTAACTATGGCTACACCTTC.

This chain joins TRBV28 and TRBJ2-5; TRBD1 matches at 8 bases. Germline trimming cut 3 bases from V and 4 bases from J; bases unmatched to any gene: 10. The CDR3 extends over 16 amino acids. CDR1 and CDR2 from the germline V gene are MDHEN and SYDVKM. For the CDR3, the DNA is TGTGCCAGCAGTTTGGGAGGCAGGGGGCGGGGAGAGACCCAGTACTTC. Residues: CASSLGGRGRGETQYF.

This rearrangement joins TRBV5-6 to TRBJ2-6, with a possible D match to TRBD1 (5 bases). The CDR3 extends over 18 amino acids. Germline V gene lookup returns CDR1 SGHDT and CDR2 YYEEEE. Trimming removed 3 bases from V and 4 bases from J, with 20 bases in between. The CDR3 sequence is CASSSPDTYFRGANVLTF. The CDR3 nucleotides read TGTGCCAGCAGCTCTCCGGACACTTATTTCAGGGGGGCCAACGTCCTGACTTTC.

The chain combines TRBV6-2 or TRBV6-3 with TRBJ2-5; D might be TRBD2 (6 bases). CDR3 length equals 15 residues. V lost 2 bases and J 5 bases, leaving 15 bases between the germline ends. Germline CDR1 and CDR2: MNHEY and SVGEGT. The CDR3 here is CASSYGQGGGETQYF. CDR3 in DNA: TGTGCCAGCAGTTACGGTCAGGGAGGAGGGGAGACCCAGTACTTC.

This chain joins TRBV6-5 and TRBJ2-7; tentative D call: TRBD1 (5 bases). The V end was cut by 0 bases, the J end by 5 bases, with 5 bases between. The CDR3 spans 12 residues. CDR1 and CDR2 from the germline V gene are MNHEY and SVGAGI. The CDR3: CASSYSGDEQYF. CDR3 bases: TGTGCCAGCAGTTACTCAGGGGACGAGCAGTACTTC.

The CDR3 bases are TGTGCCAGCAGTGAACAGGGGCCCCGGGGCACTGAAGCTTTCTTT. Encoded protein: CASSEQGPRGTEAFF. The V and J genes are TRBV28 and TRBJ1-1; 7 bases agree with TRBD1. Trimming took 5 bases from V and 4 from J; bases not matched to a gene: 10. The germline gives CDR1 MDHEN, CDR2 SYDVKM. The CDR3 loop spans 15 amino acids.

The chain joins TRBV7-2 to TRBJ1-2; 8 positions match TRBD1. CDR1 SGHTA and CDR2 FQGNSA come from the germline V gene. The J segment lost 2 bases and the V segment lost 1 base, leaving 6 bases of the junction unmatched. The CDR3 extends over 16 amino acids. In DNA, the CDR3 is TGTGCCAGCAGCTTAGAGGCAGGGGGCATGAACTATGGCTACACCTTC. Protein sequence: CASSLEAGGMNYGYTF.

The chain links TRBV19 to TRBJ2-1, with 9 bases matching TRBD2. V lost 3 bases, J lost 0 bases, and 6 bases stayed unmatched. CDR3 length: 17 amino acids. From germline, CDR1 is LNHDA and CDR2 SQIVND (reference sequence). The CDR3: CASSMGEAGGSYNEQFF. DNA of the CDR3: TGTGCCAGTAGTATGGGGGAAGCGGGAGGCTCCTACAATGAGCAGTTCTTC.

The V gene is TRBV7-8, the J gene TRBJ1-1, with TRBD1 identical over 7 bases. The CDR3 is made up of 13 amino acids. Germline lookup yields CDR1 SGHVS and CDR2 FQNEAQ. V shed 6 bases and J 3 bases; nucleotides not matched to a gene: 4. CDR3 coding DNA: TGTGCCAGCAGACAGGGGAAGGACACTGAAGCTTTCTTT. Its translation: CASRQGKDTEAFF.